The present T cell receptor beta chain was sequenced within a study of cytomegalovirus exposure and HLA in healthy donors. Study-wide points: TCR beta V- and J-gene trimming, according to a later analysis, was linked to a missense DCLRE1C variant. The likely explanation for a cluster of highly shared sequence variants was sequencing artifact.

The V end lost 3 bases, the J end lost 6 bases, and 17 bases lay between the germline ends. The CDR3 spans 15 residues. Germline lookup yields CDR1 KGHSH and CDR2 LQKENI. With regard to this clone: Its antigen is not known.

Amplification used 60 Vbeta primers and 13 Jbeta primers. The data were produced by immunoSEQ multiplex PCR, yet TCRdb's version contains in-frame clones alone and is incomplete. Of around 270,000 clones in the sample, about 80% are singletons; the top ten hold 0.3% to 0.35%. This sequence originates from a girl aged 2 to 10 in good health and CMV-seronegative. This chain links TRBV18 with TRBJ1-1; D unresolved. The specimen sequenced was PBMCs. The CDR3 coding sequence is TGTGCCAGCTCACCCCCGGGAGGGAAATACGCTGAAGCTTTCTTT. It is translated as CASSPPGGKYAEAFF.